This is a list of T cell receptor beta chains from one sample in a study of blood T cell repertoires in COVID-19. The data were produced by immunoSEQ multiplex PCR, yet TCRdb's version contains in-frame clones alone and is incomplete. The sample lists approximately 460,000 clones, 85% to 90% seen once, with 0.7% to 1% in the top ten. Material for sequencing was peripheral blood. The receptor set was obtained from a man aged 18 to 30 with COVID-19, enrolled during active disease. Both conserved end residues are part of each CDR3. Fields, in order: V gene, D gene, clone size, J gene, CDR3 protein, CDR3 DNA. A D gene is named only where the DNA matches it firmly. Expanded clones get a size class; other rows say once, few or many, or leave the size out.

TRBV7-6,TRBD1,NA,TRBJ2-2,CASSQTGAPGELFF,TGTGCCAGCAGCCAGACAGGGGCACCCGGGGAGCTGTTTTTT
TRBV7-8,TRBD2,NA,TRBJ2-7,CASSLVSLAGYYEQYF,TGTGCCAGCAGCTTAGTAAGTCTAGCGGGATACTACGAGCAGTACTTC
TRBV19,TRBD1,NA,TRBJ2-7,CASGTGTGGYEQYF,TGTGCCAGCGGGACCGGGACAGGGGGTTACGAGCAGTACTTC
TRBV7-9,NA,NA,TRBJ1-2,CASSLGVGEVHGYTF,TGTGCCAGCAGCTTAGGGGTTGGGGAGGTACATGGCTACACCTTC
TRBV10-3,TRBD1,once,TRBJ1-6,CAISERQGENSPLHF,TGTGCCATCAGTGAAAGACAGGGCGAAAATTCACCCCTCCACTTT
TRBV7-3,NA,NA,TRBJ1-2,CASSLTGGGGYGYTF,TGTGCCAGCAGCTTAACGGGCGGGGGAGGCTATGGCTACACCTTC
TRBV11-2,TRBD2,NA,TRBJ2-7,CASGPLAGGYEQYF,TGTGCCAGCGGACCGTTAGCGGGAGGCTACGAGCAGTACTTC
TRBV6-5,TRBD1,NA,TRBJ2-5,CASSWGQGATETQYF,TGTGCCAGCAGTTGGGGGCAGGGGGCGACAGAGACCCAGTACTTC
TRBV7-9,NA,NA,TRBJ1-2,CASSWQGHGYTF,TGTGCCAGCAGCTGGCAGGGTCATGGCTACACCTTC
TRBV7-9,NA,NA,TRBJ1-3,CASSLGLSGNTIYF,TGTGCCAGCAGCTTAGGACTCTCTGGAAACACCATATATTTT
TRBV5-1,NA,NA,TRBJ2-7,CASSLDRADYEQYF,TGCGCCAGCAGCTTGGACAGGGCAGACTACGAGCAGTACTTC
TRBV20-1,NA,NA,TRBJ2-1,CSARDPDEQFF,TGCAGTGCTAGAGATCCCGATGAGCAGTTCTTC
TRBV28,TRBD1,NA,TRBJ2-1,CASIMGDRVYNEQFF,TGTGCCAGCATAATGGGGGACAGGGTGTACAATGAGCAGTTCTTC
TRBV3-1/TRBV3-2,NA,NA,TRBJ2-1,CASSQEWGPEQFF,TGTGCCAGCAGCCAAGAATGGGGGCCCGAGCAGTTCTTC
TRBV30,NA,NA,TRBJ2-3,CAWVLADTQYF,TGTGCCTGGGTACTGGCAGATACGCAGTATTTT
TRBV5-8,TRBD1,NA,TRBJ1-5,CASSPGQGEYQPQHF,TGTGCCAGCAGCCCGGGACAGGGGGAGTATCAGCCCCAGCATTTT